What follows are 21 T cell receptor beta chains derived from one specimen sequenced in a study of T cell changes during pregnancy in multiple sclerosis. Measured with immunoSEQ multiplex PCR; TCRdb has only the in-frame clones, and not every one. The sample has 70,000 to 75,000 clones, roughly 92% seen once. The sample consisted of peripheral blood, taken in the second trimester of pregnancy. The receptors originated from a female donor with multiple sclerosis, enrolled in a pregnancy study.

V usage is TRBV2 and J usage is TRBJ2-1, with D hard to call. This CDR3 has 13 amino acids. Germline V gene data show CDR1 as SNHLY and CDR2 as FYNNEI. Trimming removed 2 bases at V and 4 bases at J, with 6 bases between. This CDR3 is CASSELSYNEQFF. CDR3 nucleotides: TGTGCCAGCAGTGAATTGAGTTACAATGAGCAGTTCTTC.

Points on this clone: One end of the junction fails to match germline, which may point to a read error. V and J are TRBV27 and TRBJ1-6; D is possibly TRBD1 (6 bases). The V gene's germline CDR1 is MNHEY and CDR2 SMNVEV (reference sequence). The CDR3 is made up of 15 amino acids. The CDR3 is CASTLGGKGDSPLHF. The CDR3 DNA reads TGTGCCAGCACCTTAGGGGGTAAGGGGGATTCGCCCCTCCACTTT.

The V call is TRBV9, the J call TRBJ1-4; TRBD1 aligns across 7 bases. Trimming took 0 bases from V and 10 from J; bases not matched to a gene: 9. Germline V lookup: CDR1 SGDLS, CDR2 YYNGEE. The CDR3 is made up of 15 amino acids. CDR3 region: CASSVEGDSFGKLFF. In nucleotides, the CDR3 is TGTGCCAGCAGCGTAGAAGGGGACAGCTTTGGAAAACTGTTTTTT. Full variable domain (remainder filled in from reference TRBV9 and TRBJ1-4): DSGVTQTPKHLITATGQRVTLRCSPRSGDLSVYWYQQSLDQGLQFLIQYYNGEERAKGNILERFSAQQFPDLHSELNLSSLELGDSALYFCASSVEGDSFGKLFFGSGTQLSVL.

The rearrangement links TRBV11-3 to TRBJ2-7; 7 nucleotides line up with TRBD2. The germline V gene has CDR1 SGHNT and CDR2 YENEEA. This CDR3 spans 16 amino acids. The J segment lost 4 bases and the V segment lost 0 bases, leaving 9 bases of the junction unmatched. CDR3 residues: CASSLDPSGAKYEQYF. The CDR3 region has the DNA TGTGCCAGCAGCTTAGATCCGAGCGGGGCCAAATACGAGCAGTACTTC.

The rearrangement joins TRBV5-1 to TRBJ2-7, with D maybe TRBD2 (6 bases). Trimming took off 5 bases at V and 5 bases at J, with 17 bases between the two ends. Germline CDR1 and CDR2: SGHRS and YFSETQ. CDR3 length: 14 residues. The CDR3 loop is CASRPPGGLDEQYF. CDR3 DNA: TGCGCCAGCAGACCCCCCGGGGGACTGGACGAGCAGTACTTC.

CDR3 sequence: CASSKGGPLPIYEQYF. The CDR3 DNA reads as TGTGCCAGCAGCAAAGGAGGCCCACTACCAATCTACGAGCAGTACTTC. This chain uses TRBV21-1 with TRBJ2-7; TRBD2, as called in the table, went unchecked against the DNA. TRBV21-1 constitutes a pseudogene. This CDR3 comprises 16 residues.

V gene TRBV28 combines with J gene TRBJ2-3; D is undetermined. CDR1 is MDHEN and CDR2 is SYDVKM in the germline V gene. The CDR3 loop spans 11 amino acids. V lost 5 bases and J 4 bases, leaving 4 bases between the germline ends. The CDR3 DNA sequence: TGTGCCAGCAGTCCCTCAGATACGCAGTATTTT. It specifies CASSPSDTQYF. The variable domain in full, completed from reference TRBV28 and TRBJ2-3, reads DVKVTQSSRYLVKRTGEKVFLECVQDMDHENMFWYRQDPGLGLRLIYFSYDVKMKEKGDIPEGYSVSREKKERFSLILESASTNQTSMYLCASSPSDTQYFGPGTRLTVL.

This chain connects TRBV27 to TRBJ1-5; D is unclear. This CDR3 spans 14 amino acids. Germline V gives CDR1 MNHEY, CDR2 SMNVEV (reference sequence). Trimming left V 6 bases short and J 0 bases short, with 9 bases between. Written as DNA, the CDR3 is TGTGCCAGCAGACGCAGTTATAGCAATCAGCCCCAGCATTTT. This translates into CASRRSYSNQPQHF.

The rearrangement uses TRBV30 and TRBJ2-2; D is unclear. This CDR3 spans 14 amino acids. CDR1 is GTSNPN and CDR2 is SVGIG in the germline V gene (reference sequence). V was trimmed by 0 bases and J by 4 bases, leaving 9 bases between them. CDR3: CAWSVPQFTGELFF. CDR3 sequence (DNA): TGTGCCTGGAGTGTACCTCAGTTCACCGGGGAGCTGTTTTTT. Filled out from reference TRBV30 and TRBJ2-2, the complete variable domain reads SQTIHQWPATLVQPVGSPLSLECTVEGTSNPNLYWYRQAAGRGLQLLFYSVGIGQISSEVPQNLSASRPQDRQFILSSKKLLLSDSGFYLCAWSVPQFTGELFFGEGSRLTVL.

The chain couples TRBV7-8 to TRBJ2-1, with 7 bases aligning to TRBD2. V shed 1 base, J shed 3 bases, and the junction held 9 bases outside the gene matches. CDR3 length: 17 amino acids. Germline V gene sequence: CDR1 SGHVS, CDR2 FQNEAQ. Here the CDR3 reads CASSLGPGLADYNEQFF. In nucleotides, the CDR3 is TGTGCCAGCAGCTTAGGGCCAGGGCTAGCGGACTACAATGAGCAGTTCTTC.

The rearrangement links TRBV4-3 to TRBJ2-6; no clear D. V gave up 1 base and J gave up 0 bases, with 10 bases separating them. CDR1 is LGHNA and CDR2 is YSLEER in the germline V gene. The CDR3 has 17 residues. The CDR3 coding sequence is TGCGCCAGCAGCCAAGTTACAGAGAGCTCTGGGGCCAACGTCCTGACTTTC. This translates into CASSQVTESSGANVLTF.

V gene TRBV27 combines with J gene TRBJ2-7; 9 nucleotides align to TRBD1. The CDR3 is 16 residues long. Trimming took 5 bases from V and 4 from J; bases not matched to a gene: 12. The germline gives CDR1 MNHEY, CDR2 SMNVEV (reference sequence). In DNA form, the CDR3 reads TGTGCCAGCAGTCCCCGCCGGGGGACAGGGATATACGAGCAGTACTTC. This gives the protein CASSPRRGTGIYEQYF.

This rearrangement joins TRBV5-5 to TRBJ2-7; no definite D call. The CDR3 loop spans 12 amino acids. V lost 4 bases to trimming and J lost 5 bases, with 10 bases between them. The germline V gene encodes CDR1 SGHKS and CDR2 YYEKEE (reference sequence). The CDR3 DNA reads TGTGCCAGCAGCCTAGAGTTGGACGAGCAGTACTTC. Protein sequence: CASSLELDEQYF.

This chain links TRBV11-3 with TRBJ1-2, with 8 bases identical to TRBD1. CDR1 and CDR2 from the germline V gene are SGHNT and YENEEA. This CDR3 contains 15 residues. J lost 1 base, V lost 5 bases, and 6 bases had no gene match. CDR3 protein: CASSPPGQDNYGYTF. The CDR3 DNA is TGTGCCAGCAGCCCCCCGGGACAGGATAACTATGGCTACACCTTC.

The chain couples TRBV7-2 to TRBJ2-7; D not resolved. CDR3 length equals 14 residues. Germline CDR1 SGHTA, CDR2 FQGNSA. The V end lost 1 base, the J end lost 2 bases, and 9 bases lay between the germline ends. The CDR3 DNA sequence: TGTGCCAGCAGCTTAGGCGGCGGAGCCTACGAGCAGTACTTC. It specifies CASSLGGGAYEQYF.

CDR3 nucleotide sequence: TGCGCCAGCAGCCAAGATCTGACTGTCACTAATGAAAAACTGTTTTTT. Translated: CASSQDLTVTNEKLFF. This chain links TRBV4-1 with TRBJ1-4; no reliable D call. CDR3 length: 16 amino acids. V was shortened by 0 bases and J by 2 bases, with 10 bases between the two germline ends. Germline V CDR1 and CDR2: MGHRA, YSYEKL.

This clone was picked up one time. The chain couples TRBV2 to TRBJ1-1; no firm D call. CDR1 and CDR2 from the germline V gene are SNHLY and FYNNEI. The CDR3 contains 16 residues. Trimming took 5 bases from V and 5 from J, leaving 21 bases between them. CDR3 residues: CASSPPTLRFGTEAFF. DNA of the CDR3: TGTGCCAGCAGTCCGCCGACTCTTCGATTTGGGACTGAAGCTTTCTTT.

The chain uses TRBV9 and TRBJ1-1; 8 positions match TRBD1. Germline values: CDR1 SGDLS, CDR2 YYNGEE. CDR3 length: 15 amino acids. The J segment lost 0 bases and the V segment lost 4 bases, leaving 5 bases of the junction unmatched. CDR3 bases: TGTGCCAGCAGCCCAGACAGGGGAATGAACACTGAAGCTTTCTTT. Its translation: CASSPDRGMNTEAFF.

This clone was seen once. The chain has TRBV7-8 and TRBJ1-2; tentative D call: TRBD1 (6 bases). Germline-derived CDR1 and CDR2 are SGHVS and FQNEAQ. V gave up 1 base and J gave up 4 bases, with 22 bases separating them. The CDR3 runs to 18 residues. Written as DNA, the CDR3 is TGTGCCAGCAGCTTAGATTATACAGGGACGAGAAAGAGCTATGGCTACACCTTC. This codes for CASSLDYTGTRKSYGYTF.

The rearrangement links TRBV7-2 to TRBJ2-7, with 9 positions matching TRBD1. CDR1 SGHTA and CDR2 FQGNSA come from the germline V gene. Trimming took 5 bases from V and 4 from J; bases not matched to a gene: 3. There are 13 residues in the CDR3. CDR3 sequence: CASSPDRGYEQYF. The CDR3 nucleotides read TGTGCCAGCAGCCCAGACAGGGGGTACGAGCAGTACTTC.

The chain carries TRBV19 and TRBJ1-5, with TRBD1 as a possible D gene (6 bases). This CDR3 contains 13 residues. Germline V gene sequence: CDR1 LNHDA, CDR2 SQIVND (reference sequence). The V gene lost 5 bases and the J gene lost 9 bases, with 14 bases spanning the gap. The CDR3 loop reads CASSPDSQRPQHF. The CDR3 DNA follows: TGTGCCAGTAGTCCGGACAGCCAGAGGCCCCAGCATTTT.